These 6 T cell receptor beta chains were all obtained from the same sample, sequenced in a study of cytomegalovirus exposure and HLA in healthy donors. PCR employed 60 Vbeta and 13 Jbeta primers. Method: immunoSEQ multiplex PCR; TCRdb's copy keeps in-frame clones and lacks some. This sample has approximately 70,000 clones, with about four fifths found just once. The sample taken for sequencing was PBMCs. Receptor source: a woman in her 30s in good health and CMV-seronegative.

The chain carries TRBV5-1 and TRBJ1-1, with a possible D match to TRBD1 (6 bases). There are 18 residues in the CDR3. The V and J ends lost 4 bases and 0 bases respectively, with 22 bases between them. CDR1 is SGHRS, CDR2 YFSETQ, per germline. This CDR3 reads CASSHTSGTQRVNTEAFF. Here the CDR3 DNA reads TGCGCCAGCAGCCATACCTCCGGGACACAGAGGGTGAACACTGAAGCTTTCTTT.

As DNA, the CDR3 is TGTGCCAGCAGCCTGCAGGGAGGGCGCAATCAGCCCCAGCATTTT. Its protein product is CASSLQGGRNQPQHF. V gene TRBV28 combines with J gene TRBJ1-5, with a weak D call TRBD1 (5 bases). Germline CDR1 is MDHEN and CDR2 is SYDVKM. This CDR3 is 15 amino acids long. V gave up 6 bases and J gave up 2 bases, with 14 bases separating them.

J is TRBJ2-1 and V is TRBV6-6, with TRBD1 as a possible D gene (6 bases). CDR1 MNHNY and CDR2 SVGAGI come from the germline V gene (reference sequence). Trimming shortened V by 6 bases and J by 4 bases, and 16 bases separated the two germline ends. The CDR3 runs to 15 residues. CDR3 in amino acids: CASRLNRDGYNEQFF. The CDR3 bases are TGTGCCAGCAGGTTAAACAGGGACGGGTACAATGAGCAGTTCTTC.

The chain combines TRBV7-2 with TRBJ1-3, with D unclear. Germline-derived CDR1 and CDR2 are SGHTA and FQGNSA. CDR3 size: 14 residues. V lost 4 bases and J 4 bases, leaving 11 bases between the germline ends. The CDR3 protein is CASSSLTPGNTIYF. The CDR3 DNA follows: TGTGCCAGCAGCTCCCTAACCCCGGGAAACACCATATATTTT.

This chain uses TRBV19 with TRBJ2-5; 7 bases map to TRBD1. The end of the DNA fits TRBJ2-7 better, so the J call may be wrong. Germline values: CDR1 LNHDA, CDR2 SQIVND (reference sequence). There are 14 residues in the CDR3. The CDR3 is CASNPGQNIYEQYF. CDR3 coding DNA: TGTGCCAGTAATCCGGGACAGAATATTTACGAGCAGTACTTC.

The chain links TRBV5-1 to TRBJ1-2; D gene uncertain. The germline gives CDR1 SGHRS, CDR2 YFSETQ. CDR3 length: 13 residues. V was clipped by 2 bases and J by 4 bases, with 9 bases between them. The CDR3 region is CASSLDTAYGYTF. The DNA for the CDR3 is TGCGCCAGCAGCTTAGACACCGCCTATGGCTACACCTTC. Variable domain in full (rest from reference TRBV5-1 and TRBJ1-2): KAGVTQTPRYLIKTRGQQVTLSCSPISGHRSVSWYQQTPGQGLQFLFEYFSETQRNKGNFPGRFSGRQFSNSRSEMNVSTLELGDSALYLCASSLDTAYGYTFGSGTRLTVV.